These 27 T cell receptor beta chains were sequenced from one sample in a study of blood T cell repertoires in COVID-19. Some clones are missing from TCRdb's copy, which holds only in-frame ones; the method was immunoSEQ multiplex PCR. This sample carries about 88,000 clones, over 70% of them seen once, and the ten largest clones take 8.5% to 14%. The sequenced material came from peripheral blood. The receptors were gathered from an elderly man with acute or convalescent COVID-19.

This clone came up once. The V and J genes are TRBV7-9 and TRBJ1-5; perhaps TRBD1 as D (5 bases). Per the germline V gene, CDR1 is SEHNR and CDR2 is FQNEAQ (reference sequence). The ends were cut back, 4 bases at V and 7 bases at J, with 8 bases in the middle. The CDR3 contains 12 residues. CDR3 region: CASSSGLQPQHF. In DNA form, the CDR3 reads TGTGCCAGCAGCTCGGGACTCCAGCCCCAGCATTTT.

This clone was seen many times. V and J are TRBV18 and TRBJ2-2; TRBD1 aligns across 7 bases. In germline, CDR1 is KGHSH, CDR2 LQKENI. With V trimmed by 3 bases and J by 4 bases, 2 bases remained unmatched. The CDR3 totals 14 residues. CDR3 protein: CASSPQGVTGELFF. For the CDR3, the DNA is TGTGCCAGCTCACCGCAGGGGGTCACCGGGGAGCTGTTTTTT.

The chain combines TRBV7-2 with TRBJ1-4; D call uncertain. This CDR3 is 15 amino acids long. Germline lookup yields CDR1 SGHTA and CDR2 FQGNSA. The V and J ends lost 6 bases and 0 bases respectively, with 11 bases between them. The DNA of the CDR3 is TGTGCCAGCAGAGGGCGGGGTACAACTAATGAAAAACTGTTTTTT. This codes for CASRGRGTTNEKLFF.

The gene calls are TRBV5-1 and TRBJ2-7; D possibly corresponds to TRBD2 (6 bases). The V gene's germline CDR1 is SGHRS and CDR2 YFSETQ. The CDR3 contains 16 residues. V lost 5 bases to trimming and J lost 4 bases, with 22 bases between them. CDR3 in amino acids: CASSSITGTASYEQYF. CDR3 bases: TGCGCCAGCAGTTCAATCACCGGGACTGCCTCTTACGAGCAGTACTTC.

Only one count was recorded for this clone. This chain links TRBV13 with TRBJ2-7; 7 bases match TRBD1. Germline V CDR1 and CDR2: PRHDT, FYEKMQ (reference sequence). J lost 2 bases, V lost 1 base, and 8 bases had no gene match. This CDR3 spans 16 amino acids. In DNA, the CDR3 is TGTGCCAGCAGCTTAGAGGGGGACAGCGCGCCCTACGAGCAGTACTTC. Its translation: CASSLEGDSAPYEQYF.

This clone was seen a few times. The chain links TRBV30 to TRBJ2-3; D gene ambiguous. The germline V gene has CDR1 GTSNPN and CDR2 SVGIG (reference sequence). Deletions cut 3 bases from V and 6 bases from J, with 7 bases between. The CDR3 is 11 amino acids. The CDR3 loop is CAWSPRDTQYF. CDR3 coding DNA: TGTGCCTGGAGCCCCCGGGATACGCAGTATTTT.

In this sample, this clone turned up once. The genes are TRBV5-1 and TRBJ2-7, with TRBD2 as a possible D gene (6 bases). Trimming removed 0 bases from V and 11 bases from J, with 21 bases in between. CDR1 SGHRS and CDR2 YFSETQ come from the germline V gene. This CDR3 contains 15 residues. The DNA for the CDR3 is TGCGCCAGCAGCTTGGAAGGTAGCGGCAACTCATGGGAGTACTTC. Amino acids: CASSLEGSGNSWEYF.

In this sample, this clone turned up once. This chain connects TRBV20-1 to TRBJ2-7; TRBD2 matches 9 bases. Germline V gives CDR1 DFQATT, CDR2 SNEGSKA (reference sequence). CDR3 length: 14 residues. The J segment lost 2 bases and the V segment lost 3 bases, leaving 5 bases of the junction unmatched. CDR3 region: CSASPSGKPYEQYF. The DNA of the CDR3 is TGCAGTGCTAGTCCTAGCGGGAAGCCCTACGAGCAGTACTTC.

About this clone: Its ends do not fully match the called genes, so a read error is possible. The V and J genes are TRBV7-9 and TRBJ2-2; the D gene is possibly TRBD2 (5 bases). This CDR3 comprises 15 residues. The germline CDR1 and CDR2 sequences are SEHNR and FQNEAQ (reference sequence). The CDR3 DNA follows: TGTGCCAGCAGATTAGAGCCCGGGGACACCGGGGAGCTGTTTTTT. It encodes CASRLEPGDTGELFF. The full variable domain, completed using reference TRBV7-9 and TRBJ2-2, is DTGVSQNPRHKITKRGQNVTFRCDPISEHNRLYWYRQTLGQGPEFLTYFQNEAQLEKSRLLSDRFSAERPKGSFSTLEIQRTEQGDSAMYLCASRLEPGDTGELFFGEGSRLTVL.

The chain has TRBV28 and TRBJ1-6, with a weak D call TRBD1 (5 bases). CDR3 size: 13 residues. V lost 8 bases to trimming and J lost 5 bases, with 10 bases between them. Germline V CDR1 and CDR2: MDHEN, SYDVKM. The CDR3 is CASEGVDNSPLHF. In DNA, the CDR3 is TGTGCCAGCGAAGGGGTTGATAATTCACCCCTCCACTTT.

This chain connects TRBV10-3 to TRBJ1-2, with D perhaps matching TRBD1 (5 bases). V lost 0 bases and J lost 7, with 9 bases in between. CDR3 length equals 13 residues. Germline CDR1 reads ENHRY; CDR2 reads SYGVKD. The CDR3 loop reads CAISESVGGGYTF. The CDR3 DNA sequence: TGTGCCATCAGTGAGTCGGTGGGGGGTGGCTACACCTTC.

V is TRBV6-1 and J is TRBJ1-2; tentative D call: TRBD1 (5 bases). From germline, CDR1 is MNHNS and CDR2 SASEGT. V was shortened by 2 bases and J by 5 bases, with 15 bases between the two germline ends. There are 15 residues in the CDR3. CDR3 DNA: TGTGCCAGCAGTGAAACTAGGTCGGGGGGATATGGCTACACCTTC. Residues: CASSETRSGGYGYTF.

This clone occurred a few times. The chain carries TRBV6-1 and TRBJ1-3; no clear D gene. Germline CDR1 MNHNS, CDR2 SASEGT. V was trimmed by 3 bases and J by 0 bases, leaving 6 bases between them. CDR3 length: 14 amino acids. CDR3 bases: TGTGCCAGCAGTGAGGGCAGCTCTGGAAACACCATATATTTT. Translated, it gives CASSEGSSGNTIYF.

This clone was counted between two and nine times. The chain recombines TRBV28 with TRBJ1-2, with D maybe TRBD1 (5 bases). The CDR3 length is 16 residues. V was shortened by 4 bases and J by 4 bases, with 19 bases between the two germline ends. Germline CDR1 MDHEN, CDR2 SYDVKM. In DNA, the CDR3 is TGTGCCAGCAGTTCCCCCGACAAACACAGGCGCTATGGCTACACCTTC. Translated, it gives CASSSPDKHRRYGYTF.

CDR3 sequence reads: CASSITKGRANYGYTF. The DNA for the CDR3 is TGTGCCAGTAGTATCACGAAGGGGCGAGCTAACTATGGCTACACCTTC. The gene calls are TRBV19 and TRBJ1-2; possibly TRBD1 for D (5 bases). The CDR3 extends over 16 amino acids. Germline CDR1 LNHDA, CDR2 SQIVND (reference sequence). V lost 3 bases, J lost 0 bases, and 14 bases lay in between.

V is TRBV5-6 and J is TRBJ2-7; tentative D call: TRBD1 (5 bases). The V and J ends lost 0 bases and 4 bases respectively, with 8 bases between them. Germline-derived CDR1 and CDR2 are SGHDT and YYEEEE. CDR3 size: 13 residues. CDR3 sequence reads: CASSLGTWYEQYF. The CDR3 DNA follows: TGTGCCAGCAGCTTGGGGACATGGTACGAGCAGTACTTC.

This rearrangement joins TRBV16 to TRBJ1-2; no clear D. Germline V CDR1 and CDR2: KGHSY, FQNENV. V was trimmed by 1 base and J by 13 bases, leaving 10 bases between them. The CDR3 extends over 11 amino acids. This CDR3 is CASSQFLGATF. DNA of the CDR3: TGTGCCAGCAGCCAATTTTTGGGAGCCACCTTC. Variable domain in full (rest from reference TRBV16 and TRBJ1-2): GEEVAQTPKHLVRGEGQKAKLYCAPIKGHSYVFWYQQVLKNEFKFLISFQNENVFDETGMPKERFSAKCLPNSPCSLEIQATKLEDSAVYFCASSQFLGATFGSGTRLTVV.

This chain uses TRBV19 with TRBJ1-2, with D tentatively TRBD1 (6 bases). CDR3 length equals 17 residues. Trimming cost V 8 bases and J 4 bases, with 26 bases left between them. Germline assignment: CDR1 LNHDA and CDR2 SQIVND (reference sequence). The CDR3 DNA follows: TGTGCCAGTTTGAGCTATGCGGCAGGGGATGAGACCTATGGCTACACCTTC. Residues: CASLSYAAGDETYGYTF.

The V call is TRBV9, the J call TRBJ2-3, with D possibly TRBD2 on 5 matching bases. Germline CDR1 and CDR2: SGDLS and YYNGEE. The ends were cut back, 0 bases at V and 0 bases at J, with 11 bases in the middle. This CDR3 has 16 residues. CDR3 protein: CASSVGGSSSTDTQYF. The CDR3 nucleotides are TGTGCCAGCAGCGTAGGAGGGAGTTCTAGCACAGATACGCAGTATTTT.

V gene TRBV12-5 combines with J gene TRBJ2-5; D uncertain. V was shortened by 1 base and J by 4 bases, with 4 bases between the two germline ends. There are 12 residues in the CDR3. Germline V gives CDR1 LGHNT, CDR2 FRNRAP. CDR3 sequence: CASGLAGETQYF. The CDR3 DNA is TGTGCTAGTGGTTTGGCGGGAGAGACCCAGTACTTC.

This clone turned up a few times. The rearrangement joins TRBV3-1 (or the pseudogene TRBV3-2) to TRBJ2-3; D is possibly TRBD1 (5 bases). This CDR3 contains 15 residues. CDR1 and CDR2 (germline): LGHDT, YNNKEL (reference sequence). V was trimmed by 5 bases and J by 0 bases, leaving 12 bases between them. The CDR3 region is CASSTIRQSTDTQYF. The CDR3 nucleotides read TGTGCCAGCAGCACCATAAGACAGAGCACAGATACGCAGTATTTT.

This chain uses TRBV18 with TRBJ1-1, with TRBD1 as a possible D gene (5 bases). V gave up 3 bases and J gave up 11 bases, with 16 bases separating them. The germline gives CDR1 KGHSH, CDR2 LQKENI. The CDR3 is 13 amino acids. For the CDR3, the DNA is TGTGCCAGCTCACCCGCCCAGGGTGGGTCGGCTTTCTTT. It encodes CASSPAQGGSAFF.

The chain carries TRBV5-1 and TRBJ1-4, with 10 bases fitting TRBD1. The germline CDR1 and CDR2 sequences are SGHRS and YFSETQ. The V and J ends lost 8 bases and 4 bases, in that order; junction bases with no gene match: 8. The CDR3 extends over 15 amino acids. The CDR3 here is CASYPGTGVNEKLFF. The DNA of the CDR3 is TGCGCCAGTTACCCAGGGACAGGGGTTAATGAAAAACTGTTTTTT.

This chain joins TRBV6-4 and TRBJ2-7; a weak D match, TRBD2 (6 bases). With 6 bases removed from V and 2 bases from J, the gap between germline ends came to 17 bases. This CDR3 is built from 15 residues. In germline, CDR1 is MRHNA, CDR2 SNTAGT. In nucleotides, the CDR3 is TGTGCCAGCAGCCTAATCCCCGGCGGGACCTACGAGCAGTACTTC. Translating gives CASSLIPGGTYEQYF.

V gene TRBV6-5 combines with J gene TRBJ1-5; the match to TRBD1 covers 9 bases. This CDR3 is 15 amino acids long. V shed 5 bases, J shed 6 bases, and the junction held 8 bases outside the gene matches. CDR1 MNHEY and CDR2 SVGAGI come from the germline V gene. Here the CDR3 reads CASSLTGTGSQPQHF. In DNA, the CDR3 is TGTGCCAGCAGTCTTACCGGGACAGGGAGTCAGCCCCAGCATTTT.

The chain recombines TRBV19 with TRBJ1-1; 8 positions agree with TRBD1. CDR3 length: 16 residues. The germline CDR1 and CDR2 sequences are LNHDA and SQIVND (reference sequence). Trimming took 6 bases from V and 1 from J; bases not matched to a gene: 10. This CDR3 is CASSSVDRGWNTEAFF. For the CDR3, the DNA is TGTGCCAGTAGCTCCGTCGACAGGGGCTGGAACACTGAAGCTTTCTTT.

V usage is TRBV15 and J usage is TRBJ2-3, with D tentatively TRBD2 (5 bases). Trimming removed 3 bases at V and 2 bases at J, with 12 bases between. The germline CDR1 and CDR2 sequences are LNHNV and YYDKDF (reference sequence). There are 15 residues in the CDR3. CDR3 nucleotides: TGTGCCACCAGCAGCAGAGACTATACCACAGATACGCAGTATTTT. Its protein is CATSSRDYTTDTQYF.